This T cell receptor (beta chain) was captured by sequencing in a study of regulatory T cells in long-lasting Graves disease. Germline V lookup: CDR1 DFQATT, CDR2 SNEGSKA (reference sequence). V was clipped by 6 bases and J by 0 bases, with 26 bases between them. This CDR3 comprises 18 residues. This clonotype was observed many times. Relying on iRepertoire HTBI primers and Arm-PCR of CDR3 regions, the team built TCR beta libraries. TCRdb reanalysed the multiplex PCR reads using MiXCR and keeps one entry per CDR3 protein. The sample includes hundreds of thousands of distinct CDR3 sequences, about 16% of them seen just once. The time point is: newly diagnosed GD, antithyroid drugs for less than 3 months. Making the TCR library involved RNA that had been extracted from PBMCs. These same data were also listed under a study on T cells in Graves' hyperthyroidism and ophthalmopathy. That work adds: Each patient was aged 18 to 65 and had newly diagnosed hyperthyroidism of under 2 months' duration.

The source was peripheral blood mononuclear cells (PBMCs), collected at new diagnosis, from a patient treated with antithyroid drugs. V usage is TRBV20-1 and J usage is TRBJ1-1; the D gene is possibly TRBD1 (5 bases). This TCR was sampled from a woman aged 35-65 years with Graves disease. The CDR3 DNA reads TGCAGTGCCCGGGGACTACTCGACGGTCGAAGGATGAACACTGAAGCTTTCTTT. It codes for CSARGLLDGRRMNTEAFF.